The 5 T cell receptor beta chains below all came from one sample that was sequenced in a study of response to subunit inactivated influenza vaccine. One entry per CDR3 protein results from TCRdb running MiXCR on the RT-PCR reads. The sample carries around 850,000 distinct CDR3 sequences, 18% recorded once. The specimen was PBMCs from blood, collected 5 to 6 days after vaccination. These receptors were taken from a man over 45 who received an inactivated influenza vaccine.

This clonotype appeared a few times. The CDR3 reads CAIRAASTPDTQYF. The CDR3 DNA reads as TGTGCCATCAGGGCCGCTTCAACCCCAGATACGCAGTATTTT. The chain is built from TRBV10-3 and TRBJ2-3; D unclear. Looked up from germline, CDR1 is ENHRY and CDR2 is SYGVKD. Between the trimmed V and J ends, which lost 6 bases and 4 bases, there was a span of 14 bases. CDR3 length equals 14 residues.

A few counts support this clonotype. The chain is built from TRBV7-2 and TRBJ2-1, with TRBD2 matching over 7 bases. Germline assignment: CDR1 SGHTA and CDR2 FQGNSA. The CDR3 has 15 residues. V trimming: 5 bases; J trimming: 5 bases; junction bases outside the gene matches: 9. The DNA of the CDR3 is TGTGCCAGCAGCCCGGGACTACTCGCCCACAATGAGCAGTTCTTC. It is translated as CASSPGLLAHNEQFF. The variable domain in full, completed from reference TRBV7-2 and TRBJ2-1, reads GAGVSQSPSNKVTEKGKDVELRCDPISGHTALYWYRQSLGQGLEFLIYFQGNSAPDKSGLPSDRFSAERTGGSVSTLTIQRTQQEDSAVYLCASSPGLLAHNEQFFGPGTRLTVL.

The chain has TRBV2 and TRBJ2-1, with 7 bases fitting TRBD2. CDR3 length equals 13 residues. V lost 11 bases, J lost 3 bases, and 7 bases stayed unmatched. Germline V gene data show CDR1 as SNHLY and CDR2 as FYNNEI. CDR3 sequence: CASGRGIYNEQFF. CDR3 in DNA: TGTGCCTCAGGGAGGGGCATCTACAATGAGCAGTTCTTC. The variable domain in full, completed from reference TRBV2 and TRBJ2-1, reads EPEVTQTPSHQVTQMGQEVILRCVPISNHLYFYWYRQILGQKVEFLVSFYNNEISEKSEIFDDQFSVERPDGSNFTLKIRSTKLEDSAMYFCASGRGIYNEQFFGPGTRLTVL.

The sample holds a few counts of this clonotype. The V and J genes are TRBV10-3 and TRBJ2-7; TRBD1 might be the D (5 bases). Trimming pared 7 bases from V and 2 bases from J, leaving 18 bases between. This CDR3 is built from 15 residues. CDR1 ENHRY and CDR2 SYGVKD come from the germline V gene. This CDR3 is CAIKRSGFGAYEQYF. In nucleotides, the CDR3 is TGTGCCATCAAAAGATCAGGGTTTGGGGCCTACGAGCAGTACTTC.

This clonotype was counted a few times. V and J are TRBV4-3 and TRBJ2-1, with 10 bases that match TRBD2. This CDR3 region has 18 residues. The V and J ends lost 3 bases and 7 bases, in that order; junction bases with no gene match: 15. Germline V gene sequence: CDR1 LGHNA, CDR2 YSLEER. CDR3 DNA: TGCGCCAGCAGCCATCTCGCGAGCGGACTAGCGGTTCGGAATGAGCAGTTCTTC. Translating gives CASSHLASGLAVRNEQFF.